Each of the 27 T cell receptor beta chains below was sequenced from the same sample in a study of blood T cell repertoires in COVID-19. Generated by immunoSEQ multiplex PCR, the TCRdb table keeps only in-frame clones and is missing some. Counted here are approximately 99,000 clones, around 87% occurring once; the ten biggest clones make up 20%. Sequencing input: peripheral blood. The source is a human donor in a cohort sampled during active COVID-19.

The chain combines TRBV7-9 with TRBJ1-1, with TRBD1 matching over 7 bases. V dropped 5 bases and J dropped 1; count of bases not matched to a gene: 7. The length of the CDR3 is 15 residues. Looked up from germline, CDR1 is SEHNR and CDR2 is FQNEAQ (reference sequence). The CDR3 protein is CASSPRDSWNTEAFF. The CDR3 DNA sequence: TGTGCCAGCAGCCCCCGGGACAGCTGGAACACTGAAGCTTTCTTT. The full variable domain, completed using reference TRBV7-9 and TRBJ1-1, is DTGVSQNPRHKITKRGQNVTFRCDPISEHNRLYWYRQTLGQGPEFLTYFQNEAQLEKSRLLSDRFSAERPKGSFSTLEIQRTEQGDSAMYLCASSPRDSWNTEAFFGQGTRLTVV.

The CDR3 protein is CASSLLRSKGLAGGMSTDTQYF. The CDR3 nucleotides read TGTGCCAGCAGTCTCCTCCGATCCAAGGGACTAGCGGGAGGGATGAGCACAGATACGCAGTATTTT. This rearrangement joins TRBV27 to TRBJ2-3, with 16 bases that match TRBD2. The CDR3 runs to 22 residues. Germline V gene data show CDR1 as MNHEY and CDR2 as SMNVEV (reference sequence). Unmatched junction bases numbered 17, after V lost 5 bases and J lost 0 bases.

The rearrangement joins TRBV19 to TRBJ2-5, with 10 bases fitting TRBD2. The CDR3 is 15 residues long. V dropped 5 bases and J dropped 5; count of bases not matched to a gene: 8. Germline CDR1 and CDR2: LNHDA and SQIVND (reference sequence). CDR3 sequence (DNA): TGTGCCAGTAGTGTGCTAGCGGGAGCTGTTGAGACCCAGTACTTC. This encodes CASSVLAGAVETQYF.

This clone was found once. The J gene is TRBJ2-7, the V gene TRBV3-1 (or the pseudogene TRBV3-2), with D maybe TRBD1 (5 bases). There are 15 residues in the CDR3. V was pared by 4 bases and J by 0 bases, with 13 bases between. Germline CDR1 reads LGHDT; CDR2 reads YNNKEL (reference sequence). The CDR3 here is CASSRQGQRSYEQYF. In DNA form, the CDR3 reads TGTGCCAGCAGCCGGCAGGGCCAGCGCTCCTACGAGCAGTACTTC.

This chain links TRBV4-2 with TRBJ2-3, with TRBD2 matching 12 bases. Germline loops: CDR1 LGHNA, CDR2 YNFKEQ. V was clipped by 0 bases and J by 5 bases; unmatched bases: 3. The length of the CDR3 is 16 residues. The CDR3 region has the DNA TGTGCCAGCAGCCAAGACCTAGCGGGAGGGTTAGATACGCAGTATTTT. The encoded protein is CASSQDLAGGLDTQYF.

This sequence joins TRBV28 and TRBJ1-5; D uncertain. V lost 6 bases, J lost 2 bases, and 8 bases lay in between. CDR3 length: 13 residues. Per the germline V gene, CDR1 is MDHEN and CDR2 is SYDVKM. As DNA, the CDR3 is TGTGCCAGCAGACCGGGTCGCAATCAGCCCCAGCATTTT. As protein: CASRPGRNQPQHF.

This clone has only one observation. The chain carries TRBV19 and TRBJ1-2; 10 nucleotides agree with TRBD1. Germline V gene lookup returns CDR1 LNHDA and CDR2 SQIVND (reference sequence). The CDR3 totals 16 residues. V lost 6 bases and J lost 5; bases outside the gene matches: 12. The CDR3 region has the DNA TGTGCCAGTAGACCAACCTTCGACAGGGGGCAATATGGCTACACCTTC. This gives the protein CASRPTFDRGQYGYTF.

The V and J genes are TRBV23-1 and TRBJ2-5; 7 bases are shared with TRBD2. TRBV23-1 belongs to the ORF category, with a function that is uncertain. CDR3 length equals 14 residues. After removal of 8 bases from V and 2 bases from J, the junction contained 8 bases not matched to a gene. This CDR3 is CASLGGDLQETQYF. DNA for the CDR3: TGCGCCAGCCTTGGGGGGGACCTTCAAGAGACCCAGTACTTC.

The chain links TRBV5-6 to TRBJ1-4; possible D gene TRBD1, 5 bases. The CDR3 sequence is 14 residues long. CDR1 and CDR2 (germline): SGHDT, YYEEEE. V dropped 2 bases and J dropped 6 bases, with 11 bases sitting between them. The CDR3 nucleotides are TGTGCCAGCAGCTTATCATGGGGGGATGAAAAACTGTTTTTT. Translating gives CASSLSWGDEKLFF.

This chain joins TRBV7-3 and TRBJ2-3, with D perhaps matching TRBD1 (7 bases). The CDR3 covers 16 residues. Trimming stripped 5 bases from V and 2 bases from J, with 17 bases between. CDR1 is SGHTA, CDR2 FQGTGA, per germline. The CDR3, as DNA: TGTGCCAGCAGCCCAGGGGGGTCGCGGGCCACAGATACGCAGTATTTT. Translating gives CASSPGGSRATDTQYF.

This chain connects TRBV7-2 to TRBJ2-5; the D gene is possibly TRBD2 (5 bases). V was clipped by 5 bases and J by 5 bases, with 21 bases between them. The CDR3 sequence is 16 residues long. Germline lookup yields CDR1 SGHTA and CDR2 FQGNSA. The CDR3 DNA sequence: TGTGCCAGCAGCCTCCTCGGGGAATACTTCGGGGAGACCCAGTACTTC. It yields the protein CASSLLGEYFGETQYF.

The rearrangement joins TRBV5-4 to TRBJ2-7; 8 bases are a match to TRBD2. The germline V gene encodes CDR1 SGHNT and CDR2 YYREEE (reference sequence). V gave up 0 bases and J gave up 4 bases; unmatched junction bases: 3. The CDR3 runs 14 residues. CDR3 DNA sequence: TGTGCCAGCAGCTTGGACAGCGGGAGTTACGAGCAGTACTTC. Translating it yields CASSLDSGSYEQYF.

This chain joins TRBV28 and TRBJ2-7; weak D call: TRBD1 (6 bases). V was cut by 5 bases and J by 2 bases, with 10 bases left in between. Germline V lookup: CDR1 MDHEN, CDR2 SYDVKM. CDR3 size: 13 residues. CDR3 in DNA: TGTGCCAGCAGTGAACAGGGCCCCTACGAGCAGTACTTC. This codes for CASSEQGPYEQYF.

The chain uses TRBV3-1 (or the pseudogene TRBV3-2) and TRBJ2-6, with D unclear. The CDR3 is made up of 16 amino acids. Germline lookup yields CDR1 LGHDT and CDR2 YNNKEL (reference sequence). V gave up 4 bases and J gave up 2 bases, with 12 bases separating them. This CDR3 is CASSPSPNPGANVLTF. The CDR3 nucleotides are TGTGCCAGCAGCCCAAGCCCAAATCCTGGGGCCAACGTCCTGACTTTC.

The V call is TRBV7-9, the J call TRBJ1-1; D remains unclear. This CDR3 is built from 12 residues. V was clipped by 5 bases and J by 8 bases, with 12 bases between them. The germline V gene encodes CDR1 SEHNR and CDR2 FQNEAQ (reference sequence). CDR3 loop: CASSRREGEAFF. In nucleotides, the CDR3 is TGTGCCAGCAGCAGGCGGGAAGGGGAAGCTTTCTTT.

The chain has TRBV24-1 and TRBJ2-7; 12 bases fit TRBD1. Germline V lookup: CDR1 KGHDR, CDR2 SFDVKD. This CDR3 comprises 15 residues. Trimming cost V 3 bases and J 5 bases; bases outside gene matches: 4. CDR3 nucleotide sequence: TGTGCCACCAGTGATGCGGGACAGGGGGCGAACGAGCAGTACTTC. Translating it yields CATSDAGQGANEQYF.

This chain links TRBV10-2 with TRBJ2-1, with TRBD2 as a possible D gene (6 bases). This CDR3 is built from 15 residues. The V gene lost 6 bases and the J gene lost 7 bases, with 19 bases spanning the gap. The germline CDR1 and CDR2 sequences are WSHSY and SAAADI. CDR3 sequence reads: CASREAGGYGNEQFF. Written as DNA, the CDR3 is TGCGCCAGCAGGGAGGCTGGGGGGTATGGGAATGAGCAGTTCTTC.

The chain has TRBV5-1 and TRBJ1-4; D is possibly TRBD1 (6 bases). The CDR3 sequence is 16 residues long. Germline CDR1 reads SGHRS; CDR2 reads YFSETQ. Trimming took off 2 bases at V and 10 bases at J, with 21 bases between the two ends. CDR3 bases: TGCGCCAGCAGCTTCCGATCGAGACAGGACTCTGGAAAACTGTTTTTT. This sequence encodes CASSFRSRQDSGKLFF.

The chain employs TRBV4-1 and TRBJ1-2; D perhaps matches TRBD1 (5 bases). The CDR3 is made up of 14 amino acids. In germline, CDR1 is MGHRA, CDR2 YSYEKL. V was trimmed by 5 bases and J by 8 bases, leaving 18 bases between them. CDR3 DNA sequence: TGCGCCAGCAGCTCTCCGGGGCAGGGAGGGGGCTACACCTTC. Translation: CASSSPGQGGGYTF.

The V gene is TRBV28, the J gene TRBJ1-1; TRBD1 matches at 9 bases. The CDR3 loop spans 12 amino acids. Germline values: CDR1 MDHEN, CDR2 SYDVKM. V shed 4 bases and J 12 bases; nucleotides not matched to a gene: 6. The CDR3 nucleotides read TGTGCCAGCAGTTCACCGGGACAGGGAACTTTCTTT. It yields the protein CASSSPGQGTFF. The variable domain in full, completed from reference TRBV28 and TRBJ1-1, reads DVKVTQSSRYLVKRTGEKVFLECVQDMDHENMFWYRQDPGLGLRLIYFSYDVKMKEKGDIPEGYSVSREKKERFSLILESASTNQTSMYLCASSSPGQGTFFGQGTRLTVV.

V is TRBV11-3 and J is TRBJ1-1; D ambiguous. Trimming stripped 3 bases from V and 1 base from J, with 3 bases between. Germline loops: CDR1 SGHNT, CDR2 YENEEA. The CDR3 consists of 12 residues. CDR3 residues: CASSFGNTEAFF. The CDR3 bases are TGTGCCAGCAGCTTCGGGAACACTGAAGCTTTCTTT. The full variable domain, completed using reference TRBV11-3 and TRBJ1-1, is EAGVVQSPRYKIIEKKQPVAFWCNPISGHNTLYWYLQNLGQGPELLIRYENEEAVDDSQLPKDRFSAERLKGVDSTLKIQPAELGDSAVYLCASSFGNTEAFFGQGTRLTVV.

The chain recombines TRBV7-2 with TRBJ2-7; 8 bases line up with TRBD2. The CDR3 consists of 17 residues. CDR1 and CDR2 (germline): SGHTA, FQGNSA. With 5 bases clipped from V and 5 bases from J, the junction kept 17 bases outside the gene matches. The CDR3 protein is CASSEWEWSGGRDEQYF. The DNA of the CDR3 is TGTGCCAGCAGCGAATGGGAATGGTCGGGAGGGAGGGACGAGCAGTACTTC.

The rearrangement joins TRBV7-2 to TRBJ2-7; the D is unclear. Germline CDR1 SGHTA, CDR2 FQGNSA. Between the trimmed V and J ends, which lost 4 bases and 0 bases, there was a span of 10 bases. The CDR3 is 14 amino acids. CDR3 loop: CASSSYGDSYEQYF. DNA for the CDR3: TGTGCCAGCAGCTCGTACGGTGACTCCTACGAGCAGTACTTC.

The chain employs TRBV7-3 and TRBJ2-2; 7 bases agree with TRBD1. The CDR3 sequence is 13 residues long. The V gene end was trimmed by 6 bases and the J gene end by 5 bases; junction bases not matched to a gene: 3. Per the germline V gene, CDR1 is SGHTA and CDR2 is FQGTGA. In DNA form, the CDR3 reads TGTGCCAGCAGGAACAGGGGTACCGGGGAGCTGTTTTTT. This gives the protein CASRNRGTGELFF.

The V and J genes are TRBV27 and TRBJ2-1; 14 bases are a match to TRBD2. CDR1 MNHEY and CDR2 SMNVEV come from the germline V gene (reference sequence). The J segment lost 7 bases and the V segment lost 2 bases, leaving 7 bases of the junction unmatched. The length of the CDR3 is 17 residues. DNA of the CDR3: TGTGCCAGCAGTTTACTTGTGACTAGCGGGAGGGCGAATGAGCAGTTCTTC. Translating it yields CASSLLVTSGRANEQFF.

The chain employs TRBV7-2 and TRBJ2-5, with 8 positions matching TRBD2. Per germline, CDR1 SGHTA and CDR2 FQGNSA. V lost 4 bases to trimming and J lost 5 bases; unmatched junction nucleotides: 12. The CDR3 loop spans 16 amino acids. CDR3 region: CASSSYSSGLGETQYF. CDR3 nucleotide sequence: TGTGCCAGCAGCTCCTACTCTAGCGGGTTGGGTGAGACCCAGTACTTC.

CDR3 sequence reads: CASSLTSGSSYEQYF. DNA for the CDR3: TGTGCCAGCAGCTTAACGTCCGGGAGCTCCTACGAGCAGTACTTC. This sequence joins TRBV7-9 and TRBJ2-7, with D tentatively TRBD2 (6 bases). V gave up 2 bases and J gave up 0 bases, with 11 bases separating them. This CDR3 is built from 15 residues. Germline V gives CDR1 SEHNR, CDR2 FQNEAQ (reference sequence).